What follows are 27 T cell receptor beta chains derived from one specimen sequenced in a study of blood T cell repertoires in COVID-19. Assay: immunoSEQ multiplex PCR; the TCRdb copy retains only in-frame clones and omits some. The table lists around 120,000 clones, about four fifths of them singletons. Sequenced sample: peripheral blood. The receptors shown here come from a man between 65 and 85 years old with acute or convalescent COVID-19.

A few counts support this clone. This sequence joins TRBV11-1 and TRBJ1-2, with a possible D match to TRBD1 (5 bases). Trimming took 5 bases from V and 0 from J, leaving 16 bases between them. Germline CDR1 reads SGHAT; CDR2 reads FQDESV (reference sequence). The CDR3 is 16 residues long. CDR3 in amino acids: CASSPRTGETNYGYTF. The CDR3 DNA reads as TGTGCCAGCAGCCCCCGTACAGGCGAAACTAACTATGGCTACACCTTC.

This clone showed up just a few times. CDR3 amino acids: CASSLGPLQGEEKLFF. The CDR3 nucleotides read TGTGCCAGCAGCTTAGGCCCCCTACAGGGTGAAGAAAAACTGTTTTTT. The chain is built from TRBV11-2 and TRBJ1-4, with D perhaps matching TRBD1 (6 bases). V lost 1 base, J lost 8 bases, and 17 bases lay in between. Looked up from germline, CDR1 is SGHAT and CDR2 is FQNNGV. This CDR3 is 16 amino acids long.

DNA of the CDR3: TGTGCCAGCAGAGAGGGACAGGGGTCAGATACGCAGTATTTT. Translating it yields CASREGQGSDTQYF. The chain combines TRBV6-5 with TRBJ2-3; 10 bases fit TRBD1. The junction had 4 bases not matched to a gene; V was cut back by 6 bases and J by 4 bases. The CDR3 totals 14 residues. Germline CDR1 reads MNHEY; CDR2 reads SVGAGI.

The chain couples TRBV5-1 to TRBJ2-7; 10 bases match TRBD2. CDR3 length: 15 amino acids. Germline V gene lookup returns CDR1 SGHRS and CDR2 YFSETQ. The trim removed 4 bases at V and 7 bases at J, leaving 11 bases unmatched. The DNA of the CDR3 is TGCGCCAGCAGCACGGGACTAGCGATGGGGCTGGAGCAGTACTTC. Protein: CASSTGLAMGLEQYF.

This clone was seen a few times. CDR3 sequence reads: CASSVGVPNSPLHF. DNA for the CDR3: TGTGCCAGCAGCGTAGGAGTACCTAATTCACCCCTCCACTTT. This chain joins TRBV9 and TRBJ1-6; no definite D call. Trimming pared 0 bases from V and 6 bases from J, leaving 7 bases between. The germline gives CDR1 SGDLS, CDR2 YYNGEE. The CDR3 length is 14 residues.

The V and J genes are TRBV3-1 (or the pseudogene TRBV3-2) and TRBJ1-2, with D perhaps TRBD1 (6 bases). The CDR3 is 15 residues long. CDR1 and CDR2 from the germline V gene are LGHDT and YNNKEL (reference sequence). V lost 7 bases, J lost 3 bases, and 18 bases lay in between. The CDR3 loop reads CASTLLGGADYGYTF. The DNA for the CDR3 is TGTGCCAGCACCCTCCTCGGGGGGGCCGACTATGGCTACACCTTC.

The chain employs TRBV7-3 and TRBJ2-5; no clear D gene. The CDR3 length is 15 residues. Trimming removed 2 bases from V and 7 bases from J, with 17 bases in between. Germline V gene sequence: CDR1 SGHTA, CDR2 FQGTGA. The CDR3 loop reads CASSLGLGGVGTQYF. CDR3 nucleotides: TGTGCCAGCAGCTTAGGTCTAGGCGGTGTTGGGACCCAGTACTTC.

This chain uses TRBV7-3 with TRBJ2-1, with TRBD1 matching 7 bases. The CDR3 sequence is 14 residues long. Germline V gene sequence: CDR1 SGHTA, CDR2 FQGTGA. After removal of 6 bases from V and 4 bases from J, the junction contained 6 bases not matched to a gene. CDR3 region: CASSSGQTYNEQFF. The DNA for the CDR3 is TGTGCCAGCAGTTCGGGACAGACTTACAATGAGCAGTTCTTC.

This clone was picked up one time. This chain uses TRBV7-6 with TRBJ1-6, with a possible D match to TRBD1 (5 bases). The V and J ends lost 0 bases and 1 base respectively, with 7 bases between them. The CDR3 consists of 16 residues. Germline V CDR1 and CDR2: SGHVS, FNYEAQ. CDR3 amino acids: CASSLAPGSYNSPLHF. The CDR3 DNA is TGTGCCAGCAGCTTAGCCCCAGGGTCCTATAATTCACCCCTCCACTTT. Supplemented by reference TRBV7-6 and TRBJ1-6, the full variable domain reads GAGVSQSPRYKVTKRGQDVALRCDPISGHVSLYWYRQALGQGPEFLTYFNYEAQQDKSGLPNDRFSAERPEGSISTLTIQRTEQRDSAMYRCASSLAPGSYNSPLHFGNGTRLTVT.

The chain employs TRBV19 and TRBJ2-5, with 7 bases matching TRBD1. The trim removed 1 base at V and 7 bases at J, leaving 12 bases unmatched. The CDR3 has 16 amino acids. The germline gives CDR1 LNHDA, CDR2 SQIVND (reference sequence). In DNA, the CDR3 is TGTGCCAGTAGTATAGGGGCGACAGGGCCCGGCCGGACCCAGTACTTC. This translates into CASSIGATGPGRTQYF.

This chain uses TRBV14 with TRBJ2-3, with 12 bases lining up with TRBD2. This CDR3 is built from 18 residues. Germline CDR1 reads SGHDN; CDR2 reads FVKESK. Germline trimming cut 3 bases from V and 5 bases from J; bases unmatched to any gene: 12. CDR3 residues: CASSQLRGLAGSVDTQYF. CDR3 nucleotides: TGTGCCAGCAGCCAGTTAAGAGGACTAGCGGGGTCTGTAGATACGCAGTATTTT.

The chain uses TRBV7-2 and TRBJ2-3; possible D gene TRBD1, 5 bases. V was trimmed by 8 bases and J by 2 bases, leaving 17 bases between them. Looked up from germline, CDR1 is SGHTA and CDR2 is FQGNSA. The CDR3 runs 15 residues. The CDR3 is CASGPQGSDTDTQYF. The CDR3 DNA reads TGTGCCAGCGGGCCCCAGGGATCGGACACAGATACGCAGTATTTT.

This clone showed up just once. The V and J genes are TRBV4-3 and TRBJ1-5; no clear D. CDR3 length: 18 residues. Between the trimmed V and J ends, which lost 0 bases and 8 bases, there was a span of 23 bases. The V gene's germline CDR1 is LGHNA and CDR2 YSLEER. The CDR3 is CASSQDVVLGAARKPQHF. CDR3 DNA sequence: TGCGCCAGCAGCCAAGATGTGGTGCTTGGAGCGGCCCGTAAGCCCCAGCATTTT.

This chain connects TRBV11-2 to TRBJ1-2; 8 positions agree with TRBD1. This CDR3 comprises 14 residues. Germline V CDR1 and CDR2: SGHAT, FQNNGV. Trimming removed 2 bases from V and 2 bases from J; junction bases left unmatched: 1. This CDR3 reads CASSLQGANYGYTF. As DNA, the CDR3 is TGTGCCAGCAGCTTACAGGGGGCAAACTATGGCTACACCTTC.

In its sample, this clone was seen once. The V call is TRBV30, the J call TRBJ1-5; maybe TRBD1 (5 bases). The CDR3 has 14 residues. Deletions cut 3 bases from V and 1 base from J, with 10 bases between. CDR1 and CDR2 from the germline V gene are GTSNPN and SVGIG (reference sequence). The CDR3 sequence: CAWSRGGSNQPQHF. CDR3 nucleotide sequence: TGTGCCTGGAGCCGGGGGGGGAGCAATCAGCCCCAGCATTTT.

This sequence joins TRBV14 and TRBJ1-2, with D possibly TRBD1 on 6 matching bases. The germline V and J ends were trimmed by 2 bases and 4 bases, with 11 bases remaining between them. The CDR3 length is 14 residues. Germline-derived CDR1 and CDR2 are SGHDN and FVKESK. The CDR3 loop reads CASSQLDRPYGYTF. In nucleotides, the CDR3 is TGTGCCAGCAGCCAATTAGACAGGCCCTATGGCTACACCTTC.

The CDR3: CAIRGGAGNTEAFF. CDR3 bases: TGTGCCATCCGAGGGGGGGCTGGGAACACTGAAGCTTTCTTT. The chain joins TRBV10-3 to TRBJ1-1, with D maybe TRBD1 (6 bases). Germline-derived CDR1 and CDR2 are ENHRY and SYGVKD. The ends were cut back, 8 bases at V and 1 base at J, with 14 bases in the middle. The CDR3 sequence is 14 residues long.

The chain is built from TRBV25-1 and TRBJ1-6; no clear D. The CDR3 is 15 residues long. Germline CDR1 and CDR2: MGHDK and SYGVNS. Trimming left V 1 base short and J 9 bases short, with 13 bases between. This CDR3 reads CASSESRGEASPLHF. For the CDR3, the DNA is TGTGCCAGCAGTGAATCGCGGGGTGAGGCTTCACCCCTCCACTTT.

The rearrangement uses TRBV10-3 and TRBJ2-1; a possible D gene is TRBD1 (6 bases). V was cut by 6 bases and J by 0 bases, with 12 bases left in between. Germline V gene lookup returns CDR1 ENHRY and CDR2 SYGVKD. The CDR3 sequence is 15 residues long. The CDR3 sequence is CAIRPTGSSYNEQFF. The CDR3, as DNA: TGTGCCATCAGGCCCACAGGGAGCTCCTACAATGAGCAGTTCTTC.

The V gene is TRBV7-2, the J gene TRBJ2-1; TRBD1 agrees at 9 bases. The germline V gene has CDR1 SGHTA and CDR2 FQGNSA. Trimming at V came to 2 bases and at J to 9 bases, leaving 5 bases not matched to a gene. The CDR3 has 14 residues. The CDR3, as DNA: TGTGCCAGCAGCTTATACAGGGGGCGGGTTGAGCAGTTCTTC. Its translation: CASSLYRGRVEQFF.

The chain links TRBV12-3 or TRBV12-4 to TRBJ1-5; possibly TRBD1 for D (5 bases). Trimming stripped 5 bases from V and 2 bases from J, with 7 bases between. This CDR3 contains 13 residues. The CDR3 DNA reads as TGTGCCAGCAGTCCCAGGGGCAATCAGCCCCAGCATTTT. Amino acids: CASSPRGNQPQHF.

This sequence joins TRBV10-3 and TRBJ1-1; the D is unclear. The ends were cut back, 4 bases at V and 11 bases at J, with 17 bases in the middle. The V gene's germline CDR1 is ENHRY and CDR2 SYGVKD. This CDR3 comprises 13 residues. CDR3 loop: CAISASPSMGAFF. CDR3 bases: TGTGCCATCAGTGCCAGCCCCAGCATGGGCGCTTTCTTT.

The chain carries TRBV5-1 and TRBJ2-3, with TRBD1 matching over 11 bases. The CDR3 is 16 residues long. Germline-derived CDR1 and CDR2 are SGHRS and YFSETQ. V was clipped by 3 bases and J by 1 base; unmatched bases: 4. The DNA for the CDR3 is TGCGCCAGCAGCTGGGGGACAGGGGGTGGCACAGATACGCAGTATTTT. This gives the protein CASSWGTGGGTDTQYF.

This clone was picked up many times. Other nucleotide sequences from this sample produce the same CDR3. This chain joins TRBV5-1 and TRBJ1-4, with 9 bases identical to TRBD1. CDR1 is SGHRS, CDR2 YFSETQ, per germline. J lost 4 bases, V lost 4 bases, and 2 bases had no gene match. There are 14 residues in the CDR3. CDR3 bases: TGCGCCAGCAGCCCGGGACAGGGTAATGAAAAACTGTTTTTT. As protein: CASSPGQGNEKLFF.

This chain joins TRBV27 and TRBJ1-5, with 10 positions matching TRBD1. CDR3 length: 15 residues. Losses at the gene ends were 2 bases for V and 7 bases for J; bases not matched to a gene: 5. The germline CDR1 and CDR2 sequences are MNHEY and SMNVEV (reference sequence). The CDR3 nucleotides are TGTGCCAGCAGTTTAGTCGGACAGGGGGAACAGCCCCAGCATTTT. Translation gives CASSLVGQGEQPQHF.

V is TRBV5-4 and J is TRBJ2-7; possible D gene TRBD1, 6 bases. The germline gives CDR1 SGHNT, CDR2 YYREEE (reference sequence). Trimming cost V 0 bases and J 4 bases, with 11 bases left between them. The CDR3 extends over 14 amino acids. For the CDR3, the DNA is TGTGCCAGCAGCTTGGGGACAGAATATTACGAGCAGTACTTC. It translates to CASSLGTEYYEQYF.

The chain carries TRBV5-1 and TRBJ2-7; 9 bases match TRBD2. Looked up from germline, CDR1 is SGHRS and CDR2 is YFSETQ. This CDR3 contains 16 residues. V trimming: 0 bases; J trimming: 4 bases; junction bases outside the gene matches: 8. CDR3 DNA sequence: TGCGCCAGCAGCTTGGCCGCGACTAGCGGTGCATACGAGCAGTACTTC. Residues: CASSLAATSGAYEQYF. Looking up the rest from reference TRBV5-1 and TRBJ2-7 gives the full variable domain: KAGVTQTPRYLIKTRGQQVTLSCSPISGHRSVSWYQQTPGQGLQFLFEYFSETQRNKGNFPGRFSGRQFSNSRSEMNVSTLELGDSALYLCASSLAATSGAYEQYFGPGTRLTVT.